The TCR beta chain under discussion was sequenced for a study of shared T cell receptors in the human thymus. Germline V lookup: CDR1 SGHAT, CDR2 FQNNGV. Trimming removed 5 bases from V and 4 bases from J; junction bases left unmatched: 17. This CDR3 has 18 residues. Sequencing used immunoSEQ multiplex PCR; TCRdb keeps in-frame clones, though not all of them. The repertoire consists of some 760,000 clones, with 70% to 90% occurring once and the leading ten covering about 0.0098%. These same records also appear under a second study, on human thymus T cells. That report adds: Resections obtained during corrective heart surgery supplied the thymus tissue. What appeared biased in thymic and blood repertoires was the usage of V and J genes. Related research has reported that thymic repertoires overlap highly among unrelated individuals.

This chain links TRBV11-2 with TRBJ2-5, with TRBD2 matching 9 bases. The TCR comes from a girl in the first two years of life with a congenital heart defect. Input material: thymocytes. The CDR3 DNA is TGTGCCAGCAGCAGAGAACATAGCGGGGGAGCAGTGGGAGAGACCCAGTACTTC. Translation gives CASSREHSGGAVGETQYF.